These 8 T cell receptor beta chains originate from one sample sequenced in a study of response to subunit inactivated influenza vaccine. TCRdb analysed the RT-PCR reads with MiXCR anew, one entry per CDR3 protein. The sample has about 540,000 distinct CDR3 sequences; about 15% are singletons. Sample: PBMCs from blood, taken roughly 12 days after vaccination. These receptors all come from a man aged 45-65 years who received an inactivated influenza vaccine.

The chain couples TRBV7-9 to TRBJ2-5, with D uncertain. Germline loops: CDR1 SEHNR, CDR2 FQNEAQ (reference sequence). Trimming stripped 4 bases from V and 5 bases from J, with 11 bases between. This CDR3 comprises 13 residues. The CDR3 region has the DNA TGTGCCAGCAGCTCCCAGAATTTCGAGACCCAGTACTTC. It is translated as CASSSQNFETQYF. The entire variable domain, with the rest obtained from reference TRBV7-9 and TRBJ2-5, is as follows: DTGVSQNPRHKITKRGQNVTFRCDPISEHNRLYWYRQTLGQGPEFLTYFQNEAQLEKSRLLSDRFSAERPKGSFSTLEIQRTEQGDSAMYLCASSSQNFETQYFGPGTRLLVL.

The chain carries TRBV4-1 and TRBJ2-3; no definite D call. Germline loops: CDR1 MGHRA, CDR2 YSYEKL. This CDR3 comprises 14 residues. The V and J ends lost 1 base and 2 bases respectively, with 7 bases between them. This CDR3 reads CASSQAVDTDTQYF. The CDR3 DNA sequence: TGCGCCAGCAGCCAAGCCGTGGACACAGATACGCAGTATTTT.

This clonotype has just a few counts. This rearrangement joins TRBV11-1 to TRBJ1-2; a weak D match, TRBD1 (6 bases). V was pared by 8 bases and J by 10 bases, with 17 bases between. Per germline, CDR1 SGHAT and CDR2 FQDESV (reference sequence). CDR3 size: 12 residues. The CDR3 here is CASGRGKDAYTF. The CDR3 DNA sequence: TGTGCCAGCGGCAGGGGAAAGGATGCCTACACCTTC.

The V gene is TRBV20-1, the J gene TRBJ2-6; 7 positions agree with TRBD1. Trimming removed 1 base from V and 0 bases from J; junction bases left unmatched: 6. The CDR3 consists of 17 residues. The germline V gene has CDR1 DFQATT and CDR2 SNEGSKA (reference sequence). The DNA of the CDR3 is TGCAGTGCTAGAGGTCGGGACAGCTTCTCTGGGGCCAACGTCCTGACTTTC. Its protein product is CSARGRDSFSGANVLTF.

This clonotype turned up a few times. This chain connects TRBV27 to TRBJ1-6; possibly TRBD1 for D (5 bases). The CDR3 has 17 amino acids. Germline V gene data show CDR1 as MNHEY and CDR2 as SMNVEV (reference sequence). V was trimmed by 5 bases and J by 7 bases, leaving 21 bases between them. The CDR3 protein is CASSTQHRQSSNSPLHF. The CDR3 nucleotides read TGTGCCAGCAGTACACAACACAGACAGTCCAGCAATTCACCCCTCCACTTT.

A few counts support this clonotype. The chain recombines TRBV20-1 with TRBJ1-1; TRBD1 aligns across 7 bases. From germline, CDR1 is DFQATT and CDR2 SNEGSKA (reference sequence). The CDR3 spans 12 residues. V trimming: 4 bases; J trimming: 4 bases; junction bases outside the gene matches: 3. The CDR3 protein is CSAMPGGTEAFF. CDR3 nucleotides: TGCAGTGCTATGCCAGGGGGCACTGAAGCTTTCTTT.

The V and J genes are TRBV10-2 and TRBJ2-1; D possibly corresponds to TRBD2 (5 bases). The V gene lost 6 bases and the J gene lost 5 bases, with 23 bases spanning the gap. The CDR3 sequence is 17 residues long. Germline CDR1 reads WSHSY; CDR2 reads SAAADI. The CDR3 loop is CASRGKYGRTEDNEQFF. In DNA form, the CDR3 reads TGCGCCAGCAGGGGGAAGTATGGCCGGACTGAAGACAATGAGCAGTTCTTC.

The chain links TRBV3-1 to TRBJ1-2; TRBD1 agrees at 7 bases. The trim removed 4 bases at V and 4 bases at J, leaving 18 bases unmatched. Germline CDR1 is LGHDT and CDR2 is YNNKEL (reference sequence). CDR3 size: 18 residues. Here the CDR3 reads CASSPPGASRGLAYGYTF. DNA for the CDR3: TGTGCCAGCAGCCCCCCCGGGGCATCTAGGGGGCTGGCCTATGGCTACACCTTC.